A single sample gave rise to the 5 T cell receptor beta chains below, sequenced in a study of blood T cell repertoires in COVID-19. Clones were read by immunoSEQ multiplex PCR, and TCRdb kept only the in-frame ones, dropping some. The sample has 190,000 or so clones, approximately 91% seen once; the top ten hold around 7%. Sequencing used peripheral blood. These receptors originate from a man aged 40-55 years with acute or convalescent COVID-19.

The rearrangement uses TRBV28 and TRBJ1-5, with TRBD1 identical over 9 bases. The CDR3 length is 14 residues. Germline V lookup: CDR1 MDHEN, CDR2 SYDVKM. V lost 6 bases to trimming and J lost 6 bases; unmatched junction nucleotides: 6. The CDR3: CASSQTGGGQPQHF. The CDR3 DNA reads as TGTGCCAGCAGCCAAACAGGGGGCGGTCAGCCCCAGCATTTT.

The genes are TRBV7-2 and TRBJ2-5, with 9 bases that match TRBD1. CDR3 length: 16 residues. With 3 bases clipped from V and 7 bases from J, the junction kept 12 bases outside the gene matches. In germline, CDR1 is SGHTA, CDR2 FQGNSA. CDR3 bases: TGTGCCAGCAGCTTTACCGGGACAGGGTATCAGGGGACCCAGTACTTC. It is translated as CASSFTGTGYQGTQYF.

The chain is built from TRBV27 and TRBJ1-1; D gene unclear. V gave up 1 base and J gave up 1 base, with 16 bases separating them. Germline V gives CDR1 MNHEY, CDR2 SMNVEV (reference sequence). The CDR3 extends over 17 amino acids. This chain's CDR3 is CASSLFGVPRPNTEAFF. DNA of the CDR3: TGTGCCAGCAGTTTATTCGGGGTTCCTCGGCCGAACACTGAAGCTTTCTTT.

V is TRBV19 and J is TRBJ2-1; 7 bases line up with TRBD2. CDR3 length: 15 amino acids. Germline lookup yields CDR1 LNHDA and CDR2 SQIVND (reference sequence). V shed 4 bases, J shed 6 bases, and the junction held 9 bases outside the gene matches. CDR3 residues: CASSSGRAAVNEQFF. The CDR3 DNA reads as TGTGCCAGTAGTAGCGGGAGAGCGGCCGTCAATGAGCAGTTCTTC. Combining the CDR3 with reference TRBV19 and TRBJ2-1 gives the whole variable domain DGGITQSPKYLFRKEGQNVTLSCEQNLNHDAMYWYRQDPGQGLRLIYYSQIVNDFQKGDIAEGYSVSREKKESFPLTVTSAQKNPTAFYLCASSSGRAAVNEQFFGPGTRLTVL.

This sequence joins TRBV19 and TRBJ2-7; 14 positions agree with TRBD2. Trimming cost V 6 bases and J 3 bases; bases outside gene matches: 1. This CDR3 region has 14 residues. The V gene's germline CDR1 is LNHDA and CDR2 SQIVND (reference sequence). The CDR3 spells CASRGLAGDYEQYF. CDR3 coding DNA: TGTGCCAGTAGGGGACTAGCGGGGGACTACGAGCAGTACTTC.